This T cell receptor (beta chain) was sequenced in a study of neoadjuvant anti-PD-1 for oral cavity cancer (dated by TCRdb to 2020 to 2023). Regarding the research as a whole: Before curative-intent surgical resection, most patients were given three to four biweekly doses of nivolumab at 3 mg/kg. There were about a dozen patients in the parent correlative cohort, and the response rate was roughly 33%. Under RECIST 1.1, a patient counted as a responder if showing complete response, partial response or stable disease, and as a non-responder if showing progression. A fourth nivolumab dose was given around day 43 to patients without progression, and definitive surgical resection was performed in those patients on days 50-56.

This clone was recorded only once. Its antigen remains undetermined. No clone much larger than this one lies a single base away; base qualities are absent. The CDR3, cysteine through phenylalanine, is 15 amino acids long. Solely the CDR3 DNA is kept, with 45 bases framed from the first base. Germline trimming amounts to 4 bases on V and 0 bases on J, with 4 as the count of junction bases outside the gene matches. CDR1 is given as LNHDA and CDR2 as SQIVND, both from the germline V gene (reference sequence). Study-wide conclusions, independent of this receptor: After neoadjuvant nivolumab, significantly higher T cell clonality (Gini index) was found within PBMCs in non-responders than in responders. Only a few patients per response group were included in the TCR analyses, and the authors called for validation in larger cohorts. Higher pretreatment blood Treg/Th17 ratios correlated with both higher pretreatment blood TCRbeta clonality and lower post-treatment tumor TCRbeta clonality.

PBMC libraries used mostly about 480 ng of input genomic DNA for deep sequencing, with six replicates per sample. The immunoSEQ hsTCRbeta kit was used to prepare TCRbeta libraries, following the manufacturer's instructions. An Illumina NovaSeq 6000 S4 flow cell was used to sequence the final libraries, which had first been combined to 3 nM. Per the authors' processing: The immunoSEQ Analyzer was used for raw data preprocessing and quality control. The analysis was restricted to productive rearrangements, with each unique CDR3 amino acid sequence defining a clonotype. Repertoire clonality was estimated as the Gini-Simpson index, which was calculated using the R package tcR. Student's t test was used to compare Gini indices, while Pearson correlation assessed associations with tumor size change. TCRdb obtained this table from immuneACCESS and retained in-frame rearrangements with V and J assigned. These tables miss some clones; where compared with another copy, unresolved V genes account for less than half of the shortfall, and the remainder is unexplained. The V and J calls and clone size are taken from that table; D and trimming were inferred from the DNA. For this sample the table gives around 65,000 clones, of which about 86% were detected only once. The top ten constitute around 2.6% of the sample.

This specimen's time point label, per the study, means: after neoadjuvant nivolumab, at surgical resection. Patients were newly diagnosed with stage II-IVA oral cavity squamous cell carcinoma and had received no prior systemic or radiation treatment. The cohort consisted of patients with HPV-negative, locally advanced oral cavity squamous cell carcinoma. Peripheral blood mononuclear cells were analyzed directly and were not maintained or expanded in culture. Samples were obtained from a longitudinal correlative study of a single-arm phase II trial of neoadjuvant nivolumab in oral cavity squamous cell carcinoma. Genomic DNA-based TCRbeta sequencing was performed on subject-matched pre- and post-treatment PBMCs and tumors from three responders and three non-responders. Peripheral blood mononuclear cells were collected before nivolumab treatment and were collected again after treatment, at the time of surgery. The Maxwell RSC DNA from Cells kit was used to extract genomic DNA from PBMCs.

The sequencing here drew on PBMCs, taken after nivolumab (anti-PD-1) treatment. Rearrangement joined TRBV19 to TRBJ2-3; TRBD2 matches 7 bases in the middle. The origin of this receptor is a person aged 40 to 85 with oral cavity squamous cell carcinoma. CDR3 sequence: CASSNQGLSTDTQYF. Read as DNA, the sequence is TGTGCCAGTAGTAACCAGGGACTAAGCACAGATACGCAGTATTTT.